This paragraph covers one TCR beta chain sequence. What it binds is unknown. The data originate from a study of T cell responses to AZD1222 COVID-19 vaccine. Whole-study findings and limits: With dominance at 160-218 and 743-854, vaccine-associated CD4 TCRs spanned spike. An increase in Spike-specific TCR breadth and depth was observed after two AZD1222 doses. Targeting of unmutated variant regions was reportedly seen in nearly half of spike-specific TCRs. Clonal diversity was possibly underestimated; the donors were predominantly white British and more often female.

CDR3 length equals 13 residues. The assay was immunoSEQ multiplex PCR, and TCRdb's table has in-frame clones only and misses some. This table has more than 40,000 clones, 90% appearing once. The material sequenced was peripheral blood, taken 28 days after the second AZD1222 dose. This sequence was found in an adult who received the AZD1222 COVID-19 vaccine. The chain links TRBV21-1 to TRBJ1-2. TRBV21-1 is a listed pseudogene. The CDR3 coding sequence is TGTGCCAGCCTAGGGTGGGGTAACTATGGCTACACCTTC. It is translated as CASLGWGNYGYTF.